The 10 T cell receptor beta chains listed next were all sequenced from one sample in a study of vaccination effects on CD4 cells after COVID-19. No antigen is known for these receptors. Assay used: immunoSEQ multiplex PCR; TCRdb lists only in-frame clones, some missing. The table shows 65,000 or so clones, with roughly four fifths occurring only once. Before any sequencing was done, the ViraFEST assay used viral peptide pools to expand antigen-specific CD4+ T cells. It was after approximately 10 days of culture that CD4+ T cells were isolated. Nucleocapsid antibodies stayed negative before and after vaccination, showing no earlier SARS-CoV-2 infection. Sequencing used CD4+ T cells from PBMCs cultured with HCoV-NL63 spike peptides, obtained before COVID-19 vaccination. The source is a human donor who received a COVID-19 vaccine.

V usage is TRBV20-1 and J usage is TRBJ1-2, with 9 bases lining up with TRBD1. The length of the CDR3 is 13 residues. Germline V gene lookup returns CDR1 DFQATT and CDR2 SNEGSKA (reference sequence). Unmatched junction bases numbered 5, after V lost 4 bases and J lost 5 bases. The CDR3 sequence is CSAIDRGVYGYTF. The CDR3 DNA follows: TGCAGTGCTATTGACAGGGGGGTTTATGGCTACACCTTC.

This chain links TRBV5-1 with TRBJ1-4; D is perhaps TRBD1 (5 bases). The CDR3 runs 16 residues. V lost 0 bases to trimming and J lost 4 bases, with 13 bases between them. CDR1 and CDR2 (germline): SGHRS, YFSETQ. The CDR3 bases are TGCGCCAGCAGCTTGGATCTGGGGGGTGTTAATGAAAAACTGTTTTTT. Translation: CASSLDLGGVNEKLFF.

CDR3 sequence: CASSYHGTPSTDTQYF. CDR3 DNA: TGTGCCAGCAGTTACCATGGGACCCCCAGCACAGATACGCAGTATTTT. The rearrangement joins TRBV6-5 to TRBJ2-3, with D perhaps being TRBD1 or TRBD2 (5 bases each). The V gene's germline CDR1 is MNHEY and CDR2 SVGAGI. The germline V and J ends were trimmed by 2 bases and 0 bases, with 12 bases remaining between them. The CDR3 contains 16 residues.

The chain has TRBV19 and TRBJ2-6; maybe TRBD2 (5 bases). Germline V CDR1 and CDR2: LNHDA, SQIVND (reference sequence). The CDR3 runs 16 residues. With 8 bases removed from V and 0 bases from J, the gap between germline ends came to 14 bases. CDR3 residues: CASAKRAGSGANVLTF. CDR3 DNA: TGTGCCAGTGCAAAGAGGGCGGGCTCTGGGGCCAACGTCCTGACTTTC. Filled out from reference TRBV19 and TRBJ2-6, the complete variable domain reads DGGITQSPKYLFRKEGQNVTLSCEQNLNHDAMYWYRQDPGQGLRLIYYSQIVNDFQKGDIAEGYSVSREKKESFPLTVTSAQKNPTAFYLCASAKRAGSGANVLTFGAGSRLTVL.

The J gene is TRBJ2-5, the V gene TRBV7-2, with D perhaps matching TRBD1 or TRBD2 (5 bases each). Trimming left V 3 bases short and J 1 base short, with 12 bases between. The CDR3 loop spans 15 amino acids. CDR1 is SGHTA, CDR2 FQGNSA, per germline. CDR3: CASSLGDPGQETQYF. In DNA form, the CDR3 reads TGTGCCAGCAGCTTGGGGGATCCGGGCCAAGAGACCCAGTACTTC. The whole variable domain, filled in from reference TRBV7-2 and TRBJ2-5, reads GAGVSQSPSNKVTEKGKDVELRCDPISGHTALYWYRQSLGQGLEFLIYFQGNSAPDKSGLPSDRFSAERTGGSVSTLTIQRTQQEDSAVYLCASSLGDPGQETQYFGPGTRLLVL.

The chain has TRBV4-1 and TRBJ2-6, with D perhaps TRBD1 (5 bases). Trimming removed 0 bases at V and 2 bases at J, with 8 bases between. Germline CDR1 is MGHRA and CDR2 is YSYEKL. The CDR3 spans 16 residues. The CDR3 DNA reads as TGCGCCAGCAGCCAAGAAGGGGTCCCTGGGGCCAACGTCCTGACTTTC. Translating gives CASSQEGVPGANVLTF.

The CDR3 DNA follows: TGTGCCAGCAGCTTAGGCTCTGTCGGACAGGAAGAGACCCAGTACTTC. It codes for CASSLGSVGQEETQYF. This chain connects TRBV11-2 to TRBJ2-5, with TRBD1 matching 7 bases. Per the germline V gene, CDR1 is SGHAT and CDR2 is FQNNGV. The CDR3 length is 16 residues. V was pared by 1 base and J by 3 bases, with 8 bases of the junction left unmatched.

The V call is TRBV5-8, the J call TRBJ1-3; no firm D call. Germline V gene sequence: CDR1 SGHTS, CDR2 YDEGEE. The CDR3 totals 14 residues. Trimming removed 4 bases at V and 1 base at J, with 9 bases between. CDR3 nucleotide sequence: TGTGCCAGCAGCCCCCGGACGTCTGGAAACACCATATATTTT. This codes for CASSPRTSGNTIYF.

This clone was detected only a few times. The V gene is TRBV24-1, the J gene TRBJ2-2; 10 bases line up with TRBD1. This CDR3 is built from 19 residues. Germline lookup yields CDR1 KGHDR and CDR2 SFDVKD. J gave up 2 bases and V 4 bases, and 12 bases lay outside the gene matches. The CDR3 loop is CATSEPRGTGDHNTGELFF. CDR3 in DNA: TGTGCCACCAGTGAACCCCGCGGGACAGGGGACCATAACACCGGGGAGCTGTTTTTT.

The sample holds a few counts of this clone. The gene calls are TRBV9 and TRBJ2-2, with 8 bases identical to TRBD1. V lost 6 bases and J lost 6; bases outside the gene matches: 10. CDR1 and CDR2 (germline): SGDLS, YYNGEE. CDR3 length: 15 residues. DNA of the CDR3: TGTGCCAGCACCAAGACAGGGGTTCTCCCCGGGGAGCTGTTTTTT. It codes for CASTKTGVLPGELFF.